The 20 T cell receptor beta chains in this list originate from one sample, sequenced in a study of tumor-infiltrating lymphocytes in primary liver carcinoma. Production of TCR beta cDNA used approximately 480 ng total RNA together with a constant-region primer. Slightly modified ARM-PCR with three nested multiplex PCR rounds yielded TCR beta libraries. TRBV1-TRBV30 forward primers paired with a C-beta reverse primer were used in the first two PCR rounds, which ran approximately 10 cycles each. MiXCR, run by TCRdb on the multiplex PCR reads, gives a single entry per CDR3 protein. The repertoire holds more than 95,000 distinct CDR3 sequences, about four fifths seen once, with more than 15% in the top ten. Co-extracted RNA and DNA came from about 19-30 mg of unsorted bulk tissue. Sequencing was carried out using liver tumor tissue from sampling region 3. Subset reported: tumor region T3, left-lateral pole. Source of these receptors: a man in his forties or fifties with primary liver carcinoma and hepatitis B virus infection.

Regarding this clonotype: Mismatch with germline at one junction end may stem from a read error. This rearrangement joins TRBV6-6 to TRBJ2-1; 7 bases match TRBD1. This CDR3 contains 17 residues. Per the germline V gene, CDR1 is MNHNY and CDR2 is SVGAGI (reference sequence). DNA for the CDR3: TGTGCCAGCAGTTACTCGGTAGGACAGGCCATACACAATGAGCAATCCTTC. It translates to CASSYSVGQAIHNEQSF.

This clonotype was observed a few times. The conserved phenylalanine or tryptophan is not found at the CDR3 terminus, so this likely reflects a read error. The V and J genes are TRBV6-2 or TRBV6-3 and TRBJ2-7; 7 nucleotides align to TRBD2. The germline CDR1 and CDR2 sequences are MNHEY and SVGEGT. CDR3 length: 13 residues. CDR3 coding DNA: TGTGTCAGCAGCTCAGGGAGGGACTACGAGCAGTACATC. Its protein is CVSSSGRDYEQYI.

The chain combines TRBV6-5 with TRBJ2-4, with D perhaps TRBD2 (5 bases). Trimming took 6 bases from V and 8 from J, leaving 17 bases between them. Germline assignment: CDR1 MNHEY and CDR2 SVGAGI. The length of the CDR3 is 14 residues. CDR3 loop: CASSLTARGDIQYF. DNA for the CDR3: TGTGCCAGCAGCCTCACTGCCCGGGGTGACATTCAGTACTTC.

This clonotype is classed as medium-sized. The rearrangement links TRBV29-1 to TRBJ2-3; 14 nucleotides line up with TRBD2. V dropped 5 bases and J dropped 6; count of bases not matched to a gene: 7. The germline gives CDR1 SQVTM, CDR2 ANQGSEA. The CDR3 contains 15 residues. The CDR3 nucleotides are TGCAGCGTTAGCGGGACTAGCGGGAGAGGGGATACGCAGTATTTT. The encoded protein is CSVSGTSGRGDTQYF.

Comment on this clonotype: The junction and the germline gene differ at one end; a read error may be behind it. CDR3 bases: TGTGACAGCAGTTCCCCTGAGACTCCCAGGGCGCCCGAGCAGTGCTTC. This codes for CDSSSPETPRAPEQCF. The gene calls are TRBV28 and TRBJ2-7; TRBD1 is a possible D gene (5 bases). CDR3 length: 16 amino acids. Germline V gives CDR1 MDHEN, CDR2 SYDVKM. The variable domain in full, completed from reference TRBV28 and TRBJ2-7, reads DVKVTQSSRYLVKRTGEKVFLECVQDMDHENMFWYRQDPGLGLRLIYFSYDVKMKEKGDIPEGYSVSREKKERFSLILESASTNQTSMYLCDSSSPETPRAPEQCFGPGTRLTVT.

Details on this clonotype: A read error may produce the germline difference seen at one junction end. The CDR3 sequence is CSARRDNTDTQYF. In DNA form, the CDR3 reads TGCAGCGCCAGGCGGGACAACACAGATACGCAGTATTTC. The rearrangement uses TRBV29-1 and TRBJ2-3; D might be TRBD1 or TRBD2, each matching 6 bases. This CDR3 is 13 amino acids long. Germline V CDR1 and CDR2: SQVTM, ANQGSEA.

This clonotype was detected only once. V and J are TRBV5-5 and TRBJ2-3, with 9 positions matching TRBD1. This CDR3 has 15 amino acids. The V and J ends lost 3 bases and 4 bases, in that order; junction bases with no gene match: 6. CDR1 and CDR2 (germline): SGHKS, YYEKEE (reference sequence). The CDR3 DNA sequence: TGTGCCAGCAGCTGCGACAGGGGGAGCTCAGATACGCAGTATTTT. Translating it yields CASSCDRGSSDTQYF.

In regard to this clonotype: Its ends do not fully match the called genes, so a read error is possible. The chain combines TRBV29-1 with TRBJ2-7; D may correspond to TRBD1 or TRBD2 (5 bases each). Germline V gives CDR1 SQVTM, CDR2 ANQGSEA. CDR3 size: 16 residues. CDR3 region: CSAMTSGTGIPYEQHF. CDR3 bases: TGCAGCGCCATGACGTCTGGGACCGGCATTCCCTACGAGCAGCACTTC.

About this clonotype itself: A clone one base away is much larger, so this may be a read error. The conserved final phenylalanine or tryptophan is absent from the CDR3, which likely points to a read error. The CDR3 here is CASSLPLGNNSPLHL. The CDR3 nucleotides are TGTGCCAGCAGTTTACCACTGGGCAATAATTCACCCCTCCACCTT. This chain uses TRBV28 with TRBJ1-6; no firm D call. The CDR3 is made up of 15 amino acids. In germline, CDR1 is MDHEN, CDR2 SYDVKM. The germline V and J ends were trimmed by 2 bases and 5 bases, with 10 bases remaining between them.

Concerning this clonotype: A much larger clonotype is one base distant, so this may be a read error. The chain carries TRBV18 and TRBJ2-1, with D unresolved. The CDR3 runs 13 residues. Between the trimmed V and J ends, which lost 3 bases and 6 bases, there was a span of 9 bases. Germline values: CDR1 KGHSH, CDR2 LQKENI. DNA of the CDR3: TGTGCCAGCTCACCCTTCGACCTCAATGAGCAGTTCTTC. It translates to CASSPFDLNEQFF. Drawing the rest from reference TRBV18 and TRBJ2-1, the complete variable domain is NAGVMQNPRHLVRRRGQEARLRCSPMKGHSHVYWYRQLPEEGLKFMVYLQKENIIDESGMPKERFSAEFPKEGPSILRIQQVVRGDSAAYFCASSPFDLNEQFFGPGTRLTVL.

On this clonotype: Germline and junction disagree at one end, which may indicate a read error. The chain recombines TRBV29-1 with TRBJ1-2, with D possibly being TRBD1 (5 bases). The germline gives CDR1 SQVTM, CDR2 ANQGSEA. The CDR3 consists of 14 residues. CDR3 sequence (DNA): TGCAACGTTGAAGATAGGGGCCTCCCTTTGACTTACACCTTC. Translating it yields CNVEDRGLPLTYTF.

Note on this clonotype: Germline is not matched at one junction end, which may reflect a read error. The chain recombines TRBV11-2 with TRBJ2-7; the D is unclear. Germline V gene data show CDR1 as SGHAT and CDR2 as FQNNGV. This CDR3 has 14 amino acids. In DNA form, the CDR3 reads TGTGCCAGCAGCTCTAACAGAAACTCTTACGAGCGGTACTTC. It is translated as CASSSNRNSYERYF.

The CDR3 here is CASNFTGDPTDTQYF. Written as DNA, the CDR3 is TGTGCCAGCAACTTTACAGGGGATCCCACCGATACGCAGTATTTT. The chain carries TRBV5-5 and TRBJ2-3; TRBD1 matches at 7 bases. The CDR3 consists of 15 residues. The V gene end was trimmed by 6 bases and the J gene end by 6 bases; junction bases not matched to a gene: 13. Germline V gene data show CDR1 as SGHKS and CDR2 as YYEKEE (reference sequence).

Note on this clonotype: The final CDR3 position lacks the conserved phenylalanine or tryptophan, pointing to a likely read error. The chain employs TRBV18 and TRBJ2-3; D gene unclear. This CDR3 has 14 amino acids. The germline CDR1 and CDR2 sequences are KGHSH and LQKENI. V was trimmed by 4 bases and J by 2 bases, leaving 10 bases between them. CDR3 residues: CASSQLQDTDTQYV. The CDR3 DNA reads as TGTGCCAGCTCACAGCTACAAGACACAGATACGCAGTATGTT.

This chain links TRBV4-2 with TRBJ1-2; D not resolved. Germline loops: CDR1 LGHNA, CDR2 YNFKEQ. The CDR3 loop spans 15 amino acids. V dropped 0 bases and J dropped 7 bases, with 15 bases sitting between them. The CDR3 nucleotides read TGTGCCAGCAGCCAAGATCGACAAGGGAATTGTGGCTACACCTTC. Protein product: CASSQDRQGNCGYTF.

This clonotype turned up a few times. A junction end diverges from the germline sequence, so it may reflect a read error. V gene TRBV9 combines with J gene TRBJ2-1; 11 bases line up with TRBD2. CDR1 SGDLS and CDR2 YYNGEE come from the germline V gene. The CDR3 is 15 residues long. The CDR3 sequence: CACSVPLAGVNEQFF. The DNA for the CDR3 is TGTGCCTGCAGCGTCCCACTAGCGGGAGTCAATGAGCAGTTCTTC.

This clonotype was detected ten times or more. This chain connects TRBV12-3 or TRBV12-4 to TRBJ1-4; possible D gene TRBD1, 5 bases. V gave up 6 bases and J gave up 0 bases, with 8 bases separating them. The CDR3 has 14 amino acids. CDR3 loop: CASRRGATNEKLFF. CDR3 in DNA: TGTGCCAGCAGAAGGGGTGCAACTAATGAAAAACTGTTTTTT.

As to this clonotype: The CDR3 does not end in the conserved phenylalanine or tryptophan, so this is likely a read error. Because the CDR3's place on the DNA is in doubt, the DNA is left out and the CDR3 is given as listed by TCRdb. The chain recombines TRBV29-1 with TRBJ1-2. Germline V gene data show CDR1 as SQVTM and CDR2 as ANQGSEA. A total of 14 residues make up the CDR3, ends included. The CDR3 protein is CSVKCGQSIYGYTC.

With regard to this clonotype: The junction departs from the called germline gene at one end, perhaps through a read error. The chain carries TRBV12-3 or TRBV12-4 and TRBJ2-4; 9 nucleotides align to TRBD1. This CDR3 is built from 17 residues. CDR3 nucleotide sequence: TGTACCAGCAGCTTTTTTGGCCCGGGACAGGGTACAAATATTCAGTACTTC. As protein: CTSSFFGPGQGTNIQYF.

A note on this clonotype: Germline and junction disagree at one end, which may indicate a read error. The chain employs TRBV4-2 and TRBJ2-3; D may be TRBD1 or TRBD2 (5 bases each). CDR1 is LGHNA and CDR2 is YNFKEQ in the germline V gene. This CDR3 is built from 13 residues. CDR3 region: CANSQDQDSRDYF. The CDR3 DNA is TGTGCCAACAGCCAAGATCAGGACTCGAGGGACTATTTT.